The source of this T cell receptor beta chain is a study of blood T cell repertoires in COVID-19. V lost 2 bases, J lost 1 base, and 11 bases lay in between. CDR3 length: 15 amino acids. CDR1 is KGHSH, CDR2 LQKENI, per germline. Only in-frame clones appear in the TCRdb table, and some are missing; sequencing was by immunoSEQ multiplex PCR. The table includes 35,000 to 40,000 clones, about nine tenths detected once. The source of this sequence is a human donor in a cohort sampled during active COVID-19. This chain connects TRBV18 to TRBJ1-1; maybe TRBD1 (5 bases). The sequencing sample was made of peripheral blood. CDR3 in DNA: TGTGCCAGCTCACCAAACCCGACAGAGAACACTGAAGCTTTCTTT. It is translated as CASSPNPTENTEAFF.